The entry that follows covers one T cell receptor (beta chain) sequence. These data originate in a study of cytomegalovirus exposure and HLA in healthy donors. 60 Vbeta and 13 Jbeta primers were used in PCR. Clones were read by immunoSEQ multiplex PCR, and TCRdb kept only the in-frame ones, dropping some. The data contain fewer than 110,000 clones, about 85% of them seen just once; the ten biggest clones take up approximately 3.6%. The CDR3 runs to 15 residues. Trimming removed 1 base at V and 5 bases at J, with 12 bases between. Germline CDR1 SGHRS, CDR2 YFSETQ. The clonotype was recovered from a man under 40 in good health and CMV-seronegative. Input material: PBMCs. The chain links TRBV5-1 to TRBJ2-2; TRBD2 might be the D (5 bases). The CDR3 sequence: CASSLRGEGTGELFF. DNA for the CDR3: TGCGCCAGCAGCTTGAGAGGAGAGGGAACCGGGGAGCTGTTTTTT. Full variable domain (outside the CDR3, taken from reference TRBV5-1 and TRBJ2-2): KAGVTQTPRYLIKTRGQQVTLSCSPISGHRSVSWYQQTPGQGLQFLFEYFSETQRNKGNFPGRFSGRQFSNSRSEMNVSTLELGDSALYLCASSLRGEGTGELFFGEGSRLTVL.